Shown below are 20 T cell receptor beta chains from a single sample sequenced in a study of patients and donors after allogeneic stem cell transplantation. TCRdb recomputed calls from the RT-PCR reads with MiXCR, one row per CDR3 protein. The table has about 40,000 distinct CDR3 sequences, roughly 30% seen once. The sequencing sample was made of blood, either unsorted or a sorted T cell fraction (not recorded which). These receptors all come from a human donor who was either an allogeneic HSCT recipient or a stem cell or donor lymphocyte infusion donor (not recorded which). It is not recorded whose cells these are; they may come from a transplant donor.

This clonotype occurred many times. The DNA of the CDR3 is TGCAGTGCTAGAGATTCGACAGGACGGGCTGAAGCTTTCTTT. Amino acid sequence: CSARDSTGRAEAFF. The chain uses TRBV20-1 and TRBJ1-1; possible D gene TRBD1, 6 bases. V was pared by 0 bases and J by 6 bases, with 14 bases between. In germline, CDR1 is DFQATT, CDR2 SNEGSKA (reference sequence). This CDR3 is built from 14 residues.

In its sample, this clonotype was seen many times. The CDR3 sequence: CASSLTLGNTIYF. The CDR3 nucleotides read TGTGCCAGCAGCTTGACACTTGGAAACACCATATATTTT. The chain has TRBV7-2 and TRBJ1-3; no definite D call. In germline, CDR1 is SGHTA, CDR2 FQGNSA. This CDR3 is built from 13 residues. The V end was cut by 3 bases, the J end by 3 bases, with 6 bases between.

V is TRBV20-1 and J is TRBJ1-2; D uncertain. Per the germline V gene, CDR1 is DFQATT and CDR2 is SNEGSKA (reference sequence). V lost 4 bases and J 4 bases, leaving 13 bases between the germline ends. The CDR3 totals 13 residues. CDR3 protein: CSATLTEGYGYTF. Written as DNA, the CDR3 is TGCAGTGCTACCCTGACCGAGGGCTATGGCTACACCTTC.

This clonotype showed up just a few times. The rearrangement uses TRBV28 and TRBJ2-1; 8 nucleotides line up with TRBD2. The V gene end was trimmed by 5 bases and the J gene end by 1 base; junction bases not matched to a gene: 10. The CDR3 is 17 amino acids. Germline V gives CDR1 MDHEN, CDR2 SYDVKM. CDR3 amino acids: CASSKGHSGGSYNEQFF. CDR3 nucleotide sequence: TGTGCCAGCAGTAAAGGGCACAGCGGGGGATCCTACAATGAGCAGTTCTTC.

This clonotype was counted ten times or more. The chain recombines TRBV29-1 with TRBJ1-2; 9 bases line up with TRBD1. The V segment lost 7 bases and the J segment 7 bases; nucleotides outside the gene matches: 10. Germline CDR1 reads SQVTM; CDR2 reads ANQGSEA. The CDR3 contains 13 residues. Written as DNA, the CDR3 is TGCAGCGGCGCTCGAGGACAGGGGTCTGGCTACACCTTC. This sequence encodes CSGARGQGSGYTF.

The rearrangement links TRBV5-5 to TRBJ1-5; 7 bases are a match to TRBD1. CDR3 length: 16 amino acids. V lost 1 base and J lost 6; bases outside the gene matches: 10. Germline lookup yields CDR1 SGHKS and CDR2 YYEKEE (reference sequence). The CDR3 sequence: CASSLTGDWGGQPQHF. CDR3 nucleotides: TGTGCCAGCAGCTTGACAGGGGATTGGGGAGGTCAGCCCCAGCATTTT.

This clonotype was picked up one time. The chain has TRBV29-1 and TRBJ2-3; D not resolved. The CDR3 has 11 amino acids. Trimming took off 4 bases at V and 8 bases at J, with 10 bases between the two ends. CDR1 SQVTM and CDR2 ANQGSEA come from the germline V gene. CDR3 sequence (DNA): TGCAGCGTTGTAGGATCGGTTACGCAGTATTTT. Amino acids: CSVVGSVTQYF.

As for this clonotype: The CDR3 does not end in the conserved phenylalanine or tryptophan, so this is likely a read error. V gene TRBV7-2 combines with J gene TRBJ1-1; D call uncertain. Germline CDR1 is SGHTA and CDR2 is FQGNSA. This CDR3 is built from 13 residues. Trimming shortened V by 6 bases and J by 0 bases, and 8 bases separated the two germline ends. CDR3 DNA sequence: TGTGCCAGCAGTCCCGGTCTGAACACTGAAGCTTTCTTG. It translates to CASSPGLNTEAFL.

This chain uses TRBV28 with TRBJ2-5; the D is unclear. Looked up from germline, CDR1 is MDHEN and CDR2 is SYDVKM. The CDR3 contains 16 residues. The ends were cut back, 6 bases at V and 2 bases at J, with 19 bases in the middle. The CDR3 DNA reads TGTGCCAGCAGCGACCCCCGCGGACGGGCTCAAGAGACCCAGTACTTC. This sequence encodes CASSDPRGRAQETQYF.

V usage is TRBV20-1 and J usage is TRBJ2-7, with D tentatively TRBD1 (6 bases). The CDR3 length is 12 residues. Per germline, CDR1 DFQATT and CDR2 SNEGSKA (reference sequence). The V gene lost 4 bases and the J gene lost 4 bases, with 11 bases spanning the gap. The CDR3 loop is CSATGQSYEQYF. The CDR3 DNA follows: TGCAGTGCTACCGGACAGTCATACGAGCAGTACTTC.

The chain couples TRBV27 to TRBJ1-5; unclear D gene. This CDR3 is 15 amino acids long. Trimming removed 5 bases from V and 0 bases from J, with 11 bases in between. Germline CDR1 reads MNHEY; CDR2 reads SMNVEV (reference sequence). CDR3 nucleotides: TGTGCCAGCAGTCAAGATTACTATAGCAATCAGCCCCAGCATTTT. Its protein is CASSQDYYSNQPQHF.

This clonotype was seen repeatedly, ten times or more. This CDR3 is CASSSGKLFF. In DNA, the CDR3 is TGTGCCAGCAGTTCGGGTAAACTGTTTTTT. The chain has TRBV28 and TRBJ1-4, with D unresolved. The CDR3 is made up of 10 amino acids. Trimming took 4 bases from V and 11 from J, leaving 5 bases between them. The germline CDR1 and CDR2 sequences are MDHEN and SYDVKM.

This clonotype was recorded once. The chain links TRBV10-3 to TRBJ2-5; 8 bases line up with TRBD2. Germline lookup yields CDR1 ENHRY and CDR2 SYGVKD. The ends lost 10 bases at V and 2 bases at J; junction bases unmatched: 6. The CDR3 sequence is 13 residues long. CDR3 coding DNA: TGTGCCACCGTTCCGGGAGGGCAAGAGACCCAGTACTTC. It specifies CATVPGGQETQYF.

The chain employs TRBV9 and TRBJ2-3, with 8 positions matching TRBD2. The CDR3 covers 17 residues. V dropped 0 bases and J dropped 3; count of bases not matched to a gene: 9. Germline V lookup: CDR1 SGDLS, CDR2 YYNGEE. The CDR3 spells CASSVGGLGTRTDTQYF. The CDR3 DNA is TGTGCCAGCAGCGTAGGCGGTTTGGGGACTAGAACAGATACGCAGTATTTT.

This chain uses TRBV5-1 with TRBJ1-2; tentatively, D is TRBD1 (6 bases). V was shortened by 1 base and J by 3 bases, with 25 bases between the two germline ends. The CDR3 consists of 19 residues. Germline lookup yields CDR1 SGHRS and CDR2 YFSETQ. The CDR3 DNA sequence: TGCGCCAGCAGCTTGTGGTTGGCAAACGGGACACCTCTTTACTATGGCTACACCTTC. Amino acid sequence: CASSLWLANGTPLYYGYTF.

The chain employs TRBV24-1 and TRBJ2-7; TRBD1 might be the D (5 bases). There are 14 residues in the CDR3. CDR1 KGHDR and CDR2 SFDVKD come from the germline V gene. V was clipped by 11 bases and J by 0 bases, with 16 bases between them. The CDR3 DNA follows: TGTGCCATCAGGGTGGATTTCTTCTCCTACGAGCAGTACTTC. Translating it yields CAIRVDFFSYEQYF.

This clonotype was seen repeatedly, ten times or more. The rearrangement uses TRBV7-8 and TRBJ1-5; tentative D call: TRBD1 (5 bases). Germline loops: CDR1 SGHVS, CDR2 FQNEAQ. CDR3 length equals 14 residues. Trimming removed 2 bases from V and 6 bases from J, with 11 bases in between. CDR3 sequence: CASSLSQGGQPQHF. CDR3 coding DNA: TGTGCCAGCAGCTTAAGCCAGGGAGGTCAGCCCCAGCATTTT.

This clonotype came up many times. This chain joins TRBV12-3 or TRBV12-4 and TRBJ1-2; 7 nucleotides match TRBD1. The CDR3 covers 14 residues. V lost 4 bases and J lost 2; bases outside the gene matches: 4. As DNA, the CDR3 is TGTGCCAGCAGTTCGCGGACAGGCAACTATGGCTACACCTTC. Residues: CASSSRTGNYGYTF.

This chain links TRBV10-3 with TRBJ2-7; D gene ambiguous. The germline V gene has CDR1 ENHRY and CDR2 SYGVKD. The CDR3 contains 11 residues. The germline V and J ends were trimmed by 5 bases and 4 bases, with 6 bases remaining between them. The CDR3 region is CAISTFYEQYF. DNA of the CDR3: TGTGCCATCAGTACATTTTACGAGCAGTACTTC.

This chain joins TRBV28 and TRBJ2-7, with TRBD2 matching 8 bases. CDR3 length: 13 amino acids. Trimming at V came to 10 bases and at J to 4 bases, leaving 9 bases not matched to a gene. Germline CDR1 is MDHEN and CDR2 is SYDVKM. The CDR3 loop is CAITGGRSYEQYF. The CDR3 region has the DNA TGTGCCATCACGGGCGGGAGGTCGTACGAGCAGTACTTC.